The 5 T cell receptor beta chains below all came from one sample that was sequenced in a study of T cells after posttransplantation cyclophosphamide. Clones were read by immunoSEQ multiplex PCR, and TCRdb kept only the in-frame ones, dropping some. The sample gives fewer than 3,000 clones, around 75% of which show up once; 20% to 25% is in the top ten. Sequenced input: PBMCs. These receptor sequences come from a man aged 25-45 years with a blood cancer, CMV-positive, and with a related stem cell donor.

This clone was counted only a few times. The chain uses TRBV28 and TRBJ1-5, with D tentatively TRBD1 (6 bases). This CDR3 comprises 19 residues. Trimming shortened V by 10 bases and J by 0 bases, and 28 bases separated the two germline ends. The germline CDR1 and CDR2 sequences are MDHEN and SYDVKM. The CDR3 DNA follows: TGTGCCACCCGCCGGGGGGCCTACCAAGATGATTATAGCAATCAGCCCCAGCATTTT. This sequence encodes CATRRGAYQDDYSNQPQHF.

V usage is TRBV5-5 and J usage is TRBJ2-1; 9 nucleotides line up with TRBD1. Germline V gene data show CDR1 as SGHKS and CDR2 as YYEKEE (reference sequence). V was clipped by 4 bases and J by 9 bases; unmatched bases: 17. The CDR3 is 17 amino acids. CDR3 region: CASSLQSTGGRLGEQFF. The DNA of the CDR3 is TGTGCCAGCAGCCTACAATCGACAGGGGGTCGCCTAGGTGAGCAGTTCTTC. The whole variable domain, remainder taken from reference TRBV5-5 and TRBJ2-1, is DAGVTQSPTHLIKTRGQQVTLRCSPISGHKSVSWYQQVLGQGPQFIFQYYEKEERGRGNFPDRFSARQFPNYSSELNVNALLLGDSALYLCASSLQSTGGRLGEQFFGPGTRLTVL.

The chain employs TRBV19 and TRBJ1-1, with D perhaps TRBD1 (6 bases). CDR1 is LNHDA, CDR2 SQIVND, per germline (reference sequence). V gave up 3 bases and J gave up 5 bases, with 13 bases separating them. The CDR3 consists of 14 residues. CDR3 region: CASSIDGRGTEAFF. As DNA, the CDR3 is TGTGCCAGTAGTATTGACGGCAGGGGAACTGAAGCTTTCTTT.

V gene TRBV29-1 combines with J gene TRBJ1-2; the match to TRBD1 covers 7 bases. The CDR3 contains 15 residues. Germline V gives CDR1 SQVTM, CDR2 ANQGSEA. V gave up 0 bases and J gave up 4 bases; unmatched junction bases: 8. The CDR3 DNA reads as TGCAGCGTTGAAGATCTGAAGGGGGCAATCTATGGCTACACCTTC. Translation gives CSVEDLKGAIYGYTF. Complete variable domain (other parts from reference TRBV29-1 and TRBJ1-2): SAVISQKPSRDICQRGTSLTIQCQVDSQVTMMFWYRQQPGQSLTLIATANQGSEATYESGFVIDKFPISRPNLTFSTLTVSNMSPEDSSIYLCSVEDLKGAIYGYTFGSGTRLTVV.

This chain joins TRBV6-5 and TRBJ2-5; D not resolved. The length of the CDR3 is 13 residues. Germline-derived CDR1 and CDR2 are MNHEY and SVGAGI. Between the trimmed V and J ends, which lost 1 base and 1 base, there was a span of 4 bases. The CDR3 DNA reads as TGTGCCAGCAGTTACTTCGGCCAAGAGACCCAGTACTTC. Its protein is CASSYFGQETQYF.